This TCR beta chain emerged from a study of T cell responses to AZD1222 COVID-19 vaccine. Germline CDR1 and CDR2: KGHSH and LQKENI. V shed 4 bases and J 0 bases; nucleotides not matched to a gene: 10. The CDR3 is made up of 19 amino acids. Sequencing was performed with immunoSEQ multiplex PCR; in TCRdb, only in-frame clones are kept and a portion is missing. The sample records approximately 130,000 clones, 70% to 90% being singletons. The receptor's source is an adult who received the AZD1222 COVID-19 vaccine. V and J are TRBV18 and TRBJ2-2; 11 nucleotides line up with TRBD2. The sample here was peripheral blood, taken 28 days after the second AZD1222 dose. CDR3 bases: TGTGCCAGCTCACTTCGGACTAGCGGGCAGCCCCCGAACACCGGGGAGCTGTTTTTT. Protein product: CASSLRTSGQPPNTGELFF.